The clone carrying this T cell receptor (delta chain) rates as large. Its antigen is as yet unknown. PBMCs from patients and controls supplied the genomic DNA for sequencing. Germline V gene data show CDR1 as TVYSNPD and CDR2 as GDNSRS (reference sequence). CDR3 size: 17 residues. V was trimmed by 2 bases and J by 11 bases, leaving 25 bases between them. TCRdb ran CATT on the multiplex PCR reads. The sample records about 1,500 delta-chain clones, less than 3% being singletons. These data are taken from a study of gamma delta lymphoproliferative disorders and STAT genes. Study-level information: Delta libraries were made per EuroClonality-NGS working group procedure.

Study-wide results and caveats: Nearly all major patient gamma and delta clonotypes were public; only two gamma clonotypes were disease-private.

The sequenced material came from blood. The chain links TRDV3 to TRDJ3; the D gene is possibly TRDD2 (5 bases). The TCR sequence derives from a human donor in good health. The CDR3 DNA sequence: TGTGCCTTTTTCCCCCATCCATTCCTGCCCCCATCCCGACAGATGTTTTTC. Translating gives CAFFPHPFLPPSRQMFF.